This record covers a single T cell receptor beta chain. Its specificity is unknown. This may come from a read error, since a much larger clone is one base off. Time point here: patch test 3, about 24 weeks after DPC sensitization. The treatment here: therapeutic diphenylcyclopropenone sensitization with weekly scalp DPC. This sample stems from a study of human T cells and chemical hapten exposure. At the level of the study: Throughout a study of approximately 5 months, patients underwent weekly scalp administration of diphenylcyclopropenone doses. Study-wide results and limits: Because all patients had alopecia, their immune responses might differ from healthy ones. TCRs above 1 in 1000 frequency did not change with DPC sensitization.

In the library, unique molecular identifiers were attached to individual cDNA molecules. TCRdb reprocessed the RACE reads with MiXCR, giving one entry per CDR3 protein. The sample yields fewer than 100,000 distinct CDR3 sequences, roughly 11% seen once. From germline, CDR1 is MNHEY and CDR2 SMNVEV (reference sequence). The CDR3 has 14 residues. V trimming: 4 bases; J trimming: 3 bases; junction bases outside the gene matches: 5. The source is a woman aged 30 to 39 with alopecia areata. Some clones in this sample may be carry-over from other donors' samples. The sample in question was whole blood, obtained in connection with sensitization to the hapten diphenylcyclopropenone (DPC). The rearrangement joins TRBV27 to TRBJ2-5; 7 bases fit TRBD1. CDR3: CASSSSGTEETQYF. DNA for the CDR3: TGTGCCAGCAGTTCCTCCGGGACAGAAGAGACCCAGTACTTC.